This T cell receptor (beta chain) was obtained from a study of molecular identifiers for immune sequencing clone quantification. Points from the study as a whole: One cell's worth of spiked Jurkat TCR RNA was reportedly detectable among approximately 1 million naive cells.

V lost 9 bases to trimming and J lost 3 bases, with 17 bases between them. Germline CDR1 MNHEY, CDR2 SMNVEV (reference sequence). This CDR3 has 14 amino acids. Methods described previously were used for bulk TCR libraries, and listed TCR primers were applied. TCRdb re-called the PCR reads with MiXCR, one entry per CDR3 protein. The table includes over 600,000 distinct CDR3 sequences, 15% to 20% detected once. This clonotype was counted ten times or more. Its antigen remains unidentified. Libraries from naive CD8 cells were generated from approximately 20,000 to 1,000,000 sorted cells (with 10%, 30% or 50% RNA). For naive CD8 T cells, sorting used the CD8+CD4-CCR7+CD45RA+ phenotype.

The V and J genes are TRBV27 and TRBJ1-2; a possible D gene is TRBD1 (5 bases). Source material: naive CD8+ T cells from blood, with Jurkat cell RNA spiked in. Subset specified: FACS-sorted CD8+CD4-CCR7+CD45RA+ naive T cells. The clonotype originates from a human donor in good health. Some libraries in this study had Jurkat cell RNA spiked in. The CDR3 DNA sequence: TGTGCCAGTCCCTCCGGGACGAAATACTATGGCTACACCTTC. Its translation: CASPSGTKYYGYTF.